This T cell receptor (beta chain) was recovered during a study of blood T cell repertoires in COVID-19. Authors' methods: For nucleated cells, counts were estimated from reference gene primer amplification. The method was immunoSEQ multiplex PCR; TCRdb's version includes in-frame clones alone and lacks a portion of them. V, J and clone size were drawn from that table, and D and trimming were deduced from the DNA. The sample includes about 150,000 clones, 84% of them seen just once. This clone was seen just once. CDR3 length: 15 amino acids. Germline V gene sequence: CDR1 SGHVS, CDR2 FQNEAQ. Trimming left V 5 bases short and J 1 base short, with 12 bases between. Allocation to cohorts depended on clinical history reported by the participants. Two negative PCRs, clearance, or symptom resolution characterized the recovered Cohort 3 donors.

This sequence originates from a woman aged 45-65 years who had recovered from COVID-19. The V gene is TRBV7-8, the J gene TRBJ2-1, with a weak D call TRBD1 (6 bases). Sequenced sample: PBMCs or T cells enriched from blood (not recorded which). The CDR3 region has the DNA TGTGCCAGCAGCCCGCCAGGGGCATCCTACAATGAGCAGTTCTTC. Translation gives CASSPPGASYNEQFF.